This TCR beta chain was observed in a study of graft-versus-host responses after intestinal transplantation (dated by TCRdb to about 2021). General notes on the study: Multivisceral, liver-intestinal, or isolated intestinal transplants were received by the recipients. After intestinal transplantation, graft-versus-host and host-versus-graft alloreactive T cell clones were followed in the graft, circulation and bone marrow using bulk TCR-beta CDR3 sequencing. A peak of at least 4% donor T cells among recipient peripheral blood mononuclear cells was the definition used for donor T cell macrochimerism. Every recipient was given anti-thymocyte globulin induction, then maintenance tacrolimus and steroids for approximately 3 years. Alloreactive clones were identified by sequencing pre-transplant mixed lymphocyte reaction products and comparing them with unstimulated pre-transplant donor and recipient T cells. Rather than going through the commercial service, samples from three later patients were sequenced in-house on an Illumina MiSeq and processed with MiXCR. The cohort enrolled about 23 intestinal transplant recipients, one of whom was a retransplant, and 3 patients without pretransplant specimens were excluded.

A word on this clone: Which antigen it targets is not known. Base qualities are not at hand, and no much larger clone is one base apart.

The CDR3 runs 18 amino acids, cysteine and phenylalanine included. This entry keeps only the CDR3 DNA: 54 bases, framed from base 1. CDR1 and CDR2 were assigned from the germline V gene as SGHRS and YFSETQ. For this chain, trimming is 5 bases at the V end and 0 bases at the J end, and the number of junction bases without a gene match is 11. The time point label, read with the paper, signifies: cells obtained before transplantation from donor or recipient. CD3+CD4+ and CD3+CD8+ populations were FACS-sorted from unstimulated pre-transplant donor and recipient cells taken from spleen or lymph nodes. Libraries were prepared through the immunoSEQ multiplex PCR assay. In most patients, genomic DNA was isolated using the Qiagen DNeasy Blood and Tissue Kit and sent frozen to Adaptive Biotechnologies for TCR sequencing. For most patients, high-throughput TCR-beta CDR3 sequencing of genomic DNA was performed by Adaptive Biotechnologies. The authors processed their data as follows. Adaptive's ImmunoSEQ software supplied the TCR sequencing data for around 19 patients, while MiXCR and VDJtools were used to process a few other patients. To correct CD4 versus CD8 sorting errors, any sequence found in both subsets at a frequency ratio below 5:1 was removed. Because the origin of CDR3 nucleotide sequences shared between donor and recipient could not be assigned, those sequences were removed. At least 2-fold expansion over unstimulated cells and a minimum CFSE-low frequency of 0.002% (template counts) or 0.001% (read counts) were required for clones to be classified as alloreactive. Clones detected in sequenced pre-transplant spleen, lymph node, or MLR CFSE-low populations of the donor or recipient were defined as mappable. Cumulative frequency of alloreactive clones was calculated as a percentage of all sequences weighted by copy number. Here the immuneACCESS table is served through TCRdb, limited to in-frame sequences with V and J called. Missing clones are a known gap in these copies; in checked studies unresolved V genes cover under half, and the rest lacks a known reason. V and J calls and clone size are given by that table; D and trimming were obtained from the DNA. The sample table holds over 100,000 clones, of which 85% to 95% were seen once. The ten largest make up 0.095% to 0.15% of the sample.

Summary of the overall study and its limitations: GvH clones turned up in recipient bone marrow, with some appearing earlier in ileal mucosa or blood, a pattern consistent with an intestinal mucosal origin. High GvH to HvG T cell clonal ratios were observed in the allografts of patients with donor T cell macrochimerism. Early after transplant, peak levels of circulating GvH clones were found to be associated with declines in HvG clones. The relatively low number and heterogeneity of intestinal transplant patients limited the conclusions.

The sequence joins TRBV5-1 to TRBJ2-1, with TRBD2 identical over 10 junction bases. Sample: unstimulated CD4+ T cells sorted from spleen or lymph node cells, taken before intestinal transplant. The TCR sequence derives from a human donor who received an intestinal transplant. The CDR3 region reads CASRERGLAGASYNEQFF. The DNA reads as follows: TGCGCCAGCAGGGAAAGGGGGCTAGCGGGAGCCTCCTACAATGAGCAGTTCTTC.